A selection of T cell receptor beta chains follows, all from one sample in a study of blood T cell repertoires in COVID-19. TCRdb's copy holds only in-frame clones and misses some; the assay was immunoSEQ multiplex PCR. The sample consists of about 400,000 clones, around 89% of them appearing once. The specimen was peripheral blood. These receptors all stem from a woman aged 25 to 39 with acute or convalescent COVID-19. Both conserved end residues are part of each CDR3. The D gene is left open where the match is weak. Clone size appears in some rows only: once, few, many, or a class for an expanded clone.

J | V | D | length | size | CDR3 | DNA
TRBJ2-1 | TRBV28 | NA | 15 | NA | CASSFSGQLNNEQFF | TGTGCCAGCAGTTTCTCAGGACAGTTGAACAATGAGCAGTTCTTC
TRBJ1-1 | TRBV28 | NA | 13 | NA | CASSTYPDTEAFF | TGTGCCAGCAGTACCTATCCGGACACTGAAGCTTTCTTT
TRBJ1-1 | TRBV24-1 | NA | 14 | NA | CATSAGGSGTEAFF | TGTGCCACCAGTGCGGGGGGGAGTGGGACTGAAGCTTTCTTT
TRBJ1-2 | TRBV29-1 | NA | 13 | NA | CSGVLNGDGGYTF | TGCAGCGGGGTCTTGAACGGGGATGGTGGCTACACCTTC
TRBJ2-5 | TRBV4-2 | NA | 16 | NA | CASSQGLGDIEETQYF | TGTGCCAGCAGCCAAGGTCTGGGGGACATCGAAGAGACCCAGTACTTC
TRBJ2-1 | TRBV19 | TRBD2 | 15 | NA | CASSMGRVAYNEQFF | TGTGCCAGTAGTATGGGGAGGGTCGCCTACAATGAGCAGTTCTTC
TRBJ2-2 | TRBV7-8 | NA | 20 | once | CASSLYLPAGWGANTGELFF | TGTGCCAGCAGCTTATATCTTCCAGCTGGTTGGGGGGCGAACACCGGGGAGCTGTTTTTT
TRBJ2-1 | TRBV7-3 | NA | 15 | NA | CASSLTQDSLNEQFF | TGTGCCAGCAGCTTAACTCAAGACAGTTTAAATGAGCAGTTCTTC
TRBJ2-5 | TRBV5-8 | TRBD1 | 15 | NA | CASSEGDRVQETQYF | TGTGCCAGCAGCGAGGGGGACAGGGTCCAAGAGACCCAGTACTTC
TRBJ2-2 | TRBV4-2 | NA | 16 | NA | CASSQVMGAGTGELFF | TGTGCCAGCAGCCAAGTTATGGGGGCGGGTACCGGGGAGCTGTTTTTT
TRBJ2-7 | TRBV29-1 | NA | 12 | NA | CSVAGPTHEQYF | TGCAGCGTTGCAGGGCCTACTCACGAGCAGTACTTC
TRBJ1-2 | TRBV4-1 | NA | 14 | NA | CASSQRLGERGYTF | TGCGCCAGCAGCCAGAGGCTAGGGGAAAGGGGCTACACCTTC
TRBJ1-1 | TRBV7-2 | TRBD1 | 16 | NA | CASSTRPGQGMTEAFF | TGTGCCAGCAGTACCCGCCCGGGACAGGGGATGACTGAAGCTTTCTTT